The 12 T cell receptor beta chains given below trace back to one sample, sequenced in a study of blood T cell repertoires in COVID-19 (dated by TCRdb to the early 2020s). The library was built by means of the immunoSEQ multiplex PCR assay. Not all clones reach the TCRdb copy of this immuneACCESS table, which keeps in-frame sequences only. Checked studies attribute under half of the gap to unresolved V genes and leave the rest unexplained. The sample table shows a few hundred thousand clones, and approximately 92% are seen once. The ten largest clones add up to 2.5% to 3% of the sample. The sample was peripheral blood. These receptor sequences come from a person aged 18 to 35 with COVID-19, enrolled during active disease.

This chain connects TRBV6-5 to TRBJ2-7; TRBD2 matches 7 bases. Germline values: CDR1 MNHEY, CDR2 SVGAGI. After removal of 5 bases from V and 4 bases from J, the junction contained 11 bases not matched to a gene. The CDR3 extends over 15 amino acids. CDR3 bases: TGTGCCAGCAGTACCAGTCTAGCGGACCTATACGAGCAGTACTTC. Translating gives CASSTSLADLYEQYF.

The genes are TRBV9 and TRBJ2-5; 8 bases fit TRBD1. From germline, CDR1 is SGDLS and CDR2 YYNGEE. V shed 3 bases and J 2 bases; nucleotides not matched to a gene: 6. The CDR3 sequence is 15 residues long. The CDR3 region is CASSASGGWQETQYF. As DNA, the CDR3 is TGTGCCAGCAGCGCCTCAGGGGGCTGGCAAGAGACCCAGTACTTC.

The chain recombines TRBV11-2 with TRBJ2-7; D is uncertain. CDR1 is SGHAT and CDR2 is FQNNGV in the germline V gene. Trimming took off 6 bases at V and 5 bases at J, with 14 bases between the two ends. The CDR3 spans 13 residues. CDR3 sequence reads: CASSPVSADEQYF. CDR3 bases: TGTGCCAGCAGTCCTGTTTCCGCGGACGAGCAGTACTTC.

The chain employs TRBV27 and TRBJ2-7; 8 bases match TRBD1. Germline V gene sequence: CDR1 MNHEY, CDR2 SMNVEV (reference sequence). Unmatched junction bases numbered 5, after V lost 3 bases and J lost 1 base. This CDR3 spans 15 amino acids. The CDR3: CASSFLGTGSYEQYF. CDR3 in DNA: TGTGCCAGCAGTTTTCTAGGGACAGGATCCTACGAGCAGTACTTC.

V usage is TRBV25-1 and J usage is TRBJ1-5, with no clear D. The length of the CDR3 is 13 residues. The germline CDR1 and CDR2 sequences are MGHDK and SYGVNS. The germline V and J ends were trimmed by 4 bases and 1 base, with 5 bases remaining between them. The CDR3 loop is CASSAGSNQPQHF. The DNA of the CDR3 is TGTGCCAGCAGTGCGGGGAGCAATCAGCCCCAGCATTTT.

This chain connects TRBV19 to TRBJ2-1; 12 bases are a match to TRBD2. The junction had 11 bases not matched to a gene; V was cut back by 3 bases and J by 14 bases. Germline CDR1 LNHDA, CDR2 SQIVND (reference sequence). This CDR3 has 15 amino acids. The CDR3: CASSMGGLAGVSKFF. CDR3 nucleotides: TGTGCCAGTAGTATGGGGGGACTAGCGGGTGTGTCAAAGTTCTTC.

The gene calls are TRBV25-1 and TRBJ2-1, with TRBD2 as a possible D gene (6 bases). CDR1 MGHDK and CDR2 SYGVNS come from the germline V gene. The length of the CDR3 is 14 residues. Trimming took 4 bases from V and 5 from J, leaving 12 bases between them. CDR3: CASSGGLFNNEQFF. For the CDR3, the DNA is TGTGCCAGCAGTGGAGGACTATTCAACAATGAGCAGTTCTTC.

This chain connects TRBV24-1 to TRBJ2-2; no firm D call. The V gene lost 7 bases and the J gene lost 4 bases, with 6 bases spanning the gap. The CDR3 runs to 12 residues. The germline V gene has CDR1 KGHDR and CDR2 SFDVKD. Here the CDR3 reads CATRHPTGELFF. The CDR3, as DNA: TGTGCCACCAGACACCCCACCGGGGAGCTGTTTTTT.

V and J are TRBV11-3 and TRBJ2-1; 9 bases map to TRBD2. Germline trimming cut 1 base from V and 16 bases from J; bases unmatched to any gene: 8. The CDR3 has 13 residues. Germline loops: CDR1 SGHNT, CDR2 YENEEA. The CDR3 sequence: CASSLGLAGSHFF. The CDR3 coding sequence is TGTGCCAGCAGCTTAGGCCTAGCGGGAAGCCACTTCTTC.

This sequence joins TRBV6-5 and TRBJ1-1, with D unclear. Germline V lookup: CDR1 MNHEY, CDR2 SVGAGI. This CDR3 is built from 13 residues. V was clipped by 6 bases and J by 5 bases, with 13 bases between them. The CDR3 sequence: CASSPPGETEAFF. Written as DNA, the CDR3 is TGTGCCAGCAGCCCCCCGGGAGAGACTGAAGCTTTCTTT.

The rearrangement links TRBV9 to TRBJ1-1, with TRBD1 matching over 8 bases. V gave up 4 bases and J gave up 2 bases; unmatched junction bases: 7. This CDR3 has 15 residues. Germline lookup yields CDR1 SGDLS and CDR2 YYNGEE. Here the CDR3 reads CASSPRQGTNTEAFF. The CDR3 nucleotides are TGTGCCAGCAGCCCCCGACAGGGGACAAACACTGAAGCTTTCTTT.

The genes are TRBV27 and TRBJ1-6, with a tentative D call TRBD1 (5 bases). Germline CDR1 is MNHEY and CDR2 is SMNVEV (reference sequence). The CDR3 runs 16 residues. The ends were cut back, 3 bases at V and 0 bases at J, with 9 bases in the middle. The chain's CDR3 is CASSFLGGSYNSPLHF. In DNA, the CDR3 is TGTGCCAGCAGTTTTTTGGGGGGCTCCTATAATTCACCCCTCCACTTT.